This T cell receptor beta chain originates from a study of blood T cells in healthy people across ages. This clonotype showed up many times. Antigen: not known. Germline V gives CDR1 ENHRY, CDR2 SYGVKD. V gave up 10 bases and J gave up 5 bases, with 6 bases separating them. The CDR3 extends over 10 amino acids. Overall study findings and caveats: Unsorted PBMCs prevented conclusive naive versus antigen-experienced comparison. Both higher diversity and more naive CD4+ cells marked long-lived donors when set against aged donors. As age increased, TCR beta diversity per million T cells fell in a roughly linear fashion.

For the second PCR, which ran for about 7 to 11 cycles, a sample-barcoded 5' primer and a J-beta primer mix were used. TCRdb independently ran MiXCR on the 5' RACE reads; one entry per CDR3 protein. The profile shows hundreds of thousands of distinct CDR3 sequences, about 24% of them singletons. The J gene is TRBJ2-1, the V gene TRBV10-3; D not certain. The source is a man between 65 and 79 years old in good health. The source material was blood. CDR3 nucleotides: TGTGCCAGTCCAAACAATGAGCAGTTCTTC. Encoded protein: CASPNNEQFF.